The clone carrying this T cell receptor beta chain was detected ten times or more. The unsorted libraries were produced from 2 million PBMCs held at -80 C. The V end lost 5 bases, the J end lost 6 bases, and 15 bases lay between the germline ends. CDR3 length: 13 amino acids. Germline CDR1 is DFQATT and CDR2 is SNEGSKA (reference sequence). The sample comes from a study of neurological immune-mediated disorders. TCRdb reanalysed the 5' RACE reads using MiXCR and keeps one entry per CDR3 protein. Seen here are about 59,000 distinct CDR3 sequences, roughly 13% observed once, and the top ten hold about 10%.

The specimen was PBMCs. The gene calls are TRBV20-1 and TRBJ2-3; no reliable D call. The receptor was isolated from a woman aged 55-70 years with HTLV-1-associated myelopathy (HAM/TSP). The CDR3 DNA sequence: TGCAGTGCTCCCGCCCCCTCGAGGGATACGCAGTATTTT. It encodes CSAPAPSRDTQYF.